A selection of T cell receptor beta chains follows, all from one sample in a study of CXCR3-negative and CXCR3-positive naive CD8 T cells. TCRdb re-called the 5' RACE reads, yielding one record per CDR3 amino acid sequence without DNA. This sample's clone table lists 80,000 to 100,000 distinct CDR3 sequences. The sequenced material came from naive CXCR3+ CD8+ T cells from blood. The receptors come from a human donor in good health. Some clones in this sample may be carry-over from other donors' samples. Each CDR3 is given with its conserved first and last residue. Fields, in order: V gene, J gene, CDR3 protein.

TRBV28	TRBJ1-5	CASSHETVNQPQHF
TRBV6-1	TRBJ1-5	CASSLIPSSNQPQHF
TRBV7-9	TRBJ2-7	CASSTSGRVGEQYF
TRBV6-4	TRBJ2-1	CASSATSGAYNEQFF
TRBV14	TRBJ2-7	CASSRDGSGFYEQYF
TRBV4-1	TRBJ2-1	CASSQVLAGVLHEQFF
TRBV24-1	TRBJ2-1	CATSDLQTGDNEQFF
TRBV9	TRBJ1-4	CASSLSGGGGEKLFF
TRBV6-2/TRBV6-3	TRBJ2-7	CASSYFPGVNTGEQYF
TRBV28	TRBJ2-2	CATADGFGGELFF
TRBV12-3/TRBV12-4	TRBJ1-2	CASSSPPDGYTF
TRBV12-3/TRBV12-4	TRBJ2-3	CASSFSGTSVTDTQYF
TRBV4-1	TRBJ1-5	CASSQVDGQPQHF
TRBV4-1	TRBJ1-1	CASGWEQNTEAFF
TRBV28	TRBJ2-3	CASSLGTSGLLDTQYF
TRBV27	TRBJ2-2	CASSPGTGAGELFF
TRBV20-1	TRBJ2-1	CSAIAGPWFEQFF
TRBV4-1	TRBJ1-2	CASSQDAGPYGYTF
TRBV9	TRBJ2-7	CASTGGSEEQYF
TRBV5-1	TRBJ2-1	CASSQDHVNEQFF
TRBV7-7	TRBJ2-7	CASSLEVGQAESYEQYF
TRBV28	TRBJ2-7	CASSFRDPPPYEQYF
TRBV7-3	TRBJ2-7	CASSPLAGPYEQYF
TRBV29-1	TRBJ2-3	CSVEKTGIGTDTQYF